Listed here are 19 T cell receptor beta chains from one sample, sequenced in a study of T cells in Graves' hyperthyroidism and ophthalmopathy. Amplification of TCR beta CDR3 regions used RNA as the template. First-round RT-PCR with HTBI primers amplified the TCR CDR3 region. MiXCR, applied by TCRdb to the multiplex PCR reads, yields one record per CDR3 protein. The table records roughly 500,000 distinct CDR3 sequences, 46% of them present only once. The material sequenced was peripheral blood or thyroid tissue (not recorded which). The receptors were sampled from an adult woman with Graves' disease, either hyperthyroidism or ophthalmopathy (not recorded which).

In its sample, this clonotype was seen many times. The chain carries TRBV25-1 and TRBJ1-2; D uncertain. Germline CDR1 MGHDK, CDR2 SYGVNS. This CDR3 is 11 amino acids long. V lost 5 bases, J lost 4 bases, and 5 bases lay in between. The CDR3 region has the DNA TGTGCCAGCAGTTACAGCTATGGCTACACCTTC. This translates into CASSYSYGYTF.

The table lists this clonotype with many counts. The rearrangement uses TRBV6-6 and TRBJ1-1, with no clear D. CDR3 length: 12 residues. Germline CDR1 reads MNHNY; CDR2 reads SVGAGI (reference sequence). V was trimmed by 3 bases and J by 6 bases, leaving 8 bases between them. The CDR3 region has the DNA TGTGCCAGCAGTTATTCATCAGCTGAAGCTTTCTTT. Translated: CASSYSSAEAFF.

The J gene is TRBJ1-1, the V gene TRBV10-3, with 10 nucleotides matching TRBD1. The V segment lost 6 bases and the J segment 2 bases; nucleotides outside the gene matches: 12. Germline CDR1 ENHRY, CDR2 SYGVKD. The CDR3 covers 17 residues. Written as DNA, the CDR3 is TGTGCCATCAGGGCAGTCCGGGACAGGGGCCGAAACACTGAAGCTTTCTTT. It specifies CAIRAVRDRGRNTEAFF.

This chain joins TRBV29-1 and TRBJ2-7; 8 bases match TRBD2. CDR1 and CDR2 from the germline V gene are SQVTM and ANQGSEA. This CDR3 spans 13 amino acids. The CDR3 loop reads CSATGTRDYEQYF. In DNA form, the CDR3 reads TGCAGTGCAACCGGGACTAGGGACTACGAGCAGTACTTC.

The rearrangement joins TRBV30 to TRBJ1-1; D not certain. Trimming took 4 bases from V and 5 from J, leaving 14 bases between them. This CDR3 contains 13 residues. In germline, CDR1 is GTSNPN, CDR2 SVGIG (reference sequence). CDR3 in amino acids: CAWIGPHGTEAFF. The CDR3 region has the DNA TGTGCCTGGATAGGACCCCACGGGACTGAAGCTTTCTTT.

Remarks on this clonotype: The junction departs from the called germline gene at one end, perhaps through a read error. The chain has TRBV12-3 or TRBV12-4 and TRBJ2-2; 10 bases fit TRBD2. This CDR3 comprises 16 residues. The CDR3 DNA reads TGTGCCGGCAGTTTTGGCGGACTAGCGGTTGGCGGGGAGCTGTTTTTT. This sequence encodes CAGSFGGLAVGGELFF.

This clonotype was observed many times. CDR3 in DNA: TGTGCCAGCAGTTTAGGGGGCAACCCTGAAGCTTTCTTT. It is translated as CASSLGGNPEAFF. This chain links TRBV6-2 or TRBV6-3 with TRBJ1-1; 7 nucleotides agree with TRBD1. Germline V CDR1 and CDR2: MNHEY, SVGEGT. This CDR3 is 13 amino acids long. With 4 bases clipped from V and 6 bases from J, the junction kept 5 bases outside the gene matches.

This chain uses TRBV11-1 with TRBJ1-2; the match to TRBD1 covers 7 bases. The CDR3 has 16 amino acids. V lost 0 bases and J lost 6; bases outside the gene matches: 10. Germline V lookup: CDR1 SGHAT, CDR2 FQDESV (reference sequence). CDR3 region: CASSLATPTGDDGYTF. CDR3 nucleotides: TGTGCCAGCAGCTTAGCAACCCCCACAGGGGACGATGGCTACACCTTC.

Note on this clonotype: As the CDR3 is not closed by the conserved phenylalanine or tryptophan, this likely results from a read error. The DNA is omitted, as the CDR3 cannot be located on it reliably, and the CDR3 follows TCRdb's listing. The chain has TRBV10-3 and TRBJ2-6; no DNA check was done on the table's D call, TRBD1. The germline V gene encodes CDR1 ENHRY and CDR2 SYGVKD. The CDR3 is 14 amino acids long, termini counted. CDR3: CAISQPGLRGPRDT.

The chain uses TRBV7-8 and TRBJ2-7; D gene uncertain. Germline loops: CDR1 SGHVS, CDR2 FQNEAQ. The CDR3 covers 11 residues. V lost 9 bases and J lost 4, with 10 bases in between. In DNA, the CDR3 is TGTGCCAGTCCGGCCAAATACGAGCAGTACTTC. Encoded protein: CASPAKYEQYF.

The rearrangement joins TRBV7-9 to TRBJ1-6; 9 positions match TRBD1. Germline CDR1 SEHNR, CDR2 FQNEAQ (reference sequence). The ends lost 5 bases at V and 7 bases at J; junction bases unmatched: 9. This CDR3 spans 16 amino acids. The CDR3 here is CASSPPSGQGNSPLHF. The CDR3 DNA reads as TGTGCCAGCAGCCCCCCTTCGGGACAGGGAAATTCACCCCTCCACTTT.

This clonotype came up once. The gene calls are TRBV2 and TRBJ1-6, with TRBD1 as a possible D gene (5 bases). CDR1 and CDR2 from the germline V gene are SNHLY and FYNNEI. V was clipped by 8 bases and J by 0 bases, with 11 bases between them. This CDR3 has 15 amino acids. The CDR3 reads CASSPGNSYNSPLHF. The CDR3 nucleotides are TGTGCCAGCTCACCAGGGAACTCCTATAATTCACCCCTCCACTTT.

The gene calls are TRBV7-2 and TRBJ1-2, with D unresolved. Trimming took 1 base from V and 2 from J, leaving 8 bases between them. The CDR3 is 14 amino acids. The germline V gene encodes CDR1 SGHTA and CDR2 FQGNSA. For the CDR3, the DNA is TGTGCCAGCAGCTTAGGCCACAGAAACTATGGCTACACCTTC. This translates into CASSLGHRNYGYTF.

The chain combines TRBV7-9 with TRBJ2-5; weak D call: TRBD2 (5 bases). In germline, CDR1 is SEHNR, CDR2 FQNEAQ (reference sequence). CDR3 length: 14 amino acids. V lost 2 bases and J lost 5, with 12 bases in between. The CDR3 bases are TGTGCCAGCAGCTTAAGTAGCCTAGCCGAGACCCAGTACTTC. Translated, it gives CASSLSSLAETQYF. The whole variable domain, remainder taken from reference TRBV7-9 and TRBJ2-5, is DTGVSQNPRHKITKRGQNVTFRCDPISEHNRLYWYRQTLGQGPEFLTYFQNEAQLEKSRLLSDRFSAERPKGSFSTLEIQRTEQGDSAMYLCASSLSSLAETQYFGPGTRLLVL.

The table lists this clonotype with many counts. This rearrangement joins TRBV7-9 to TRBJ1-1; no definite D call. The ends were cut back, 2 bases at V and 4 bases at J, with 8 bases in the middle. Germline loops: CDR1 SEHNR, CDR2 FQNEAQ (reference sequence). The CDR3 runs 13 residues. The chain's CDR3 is CASSLLVPTEAFF. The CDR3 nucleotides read TGTGCCAGCAGCTTATTAGTGCCCACTGAAGCTTTCTTT.

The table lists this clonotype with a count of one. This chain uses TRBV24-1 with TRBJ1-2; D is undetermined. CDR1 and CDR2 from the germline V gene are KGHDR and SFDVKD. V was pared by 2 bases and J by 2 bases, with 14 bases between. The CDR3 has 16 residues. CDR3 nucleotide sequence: TGTGCCACCAGTGATTCGGTACAGAGGAGAAACTATGGCTACACCTTC. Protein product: CATSDSVQRRNYGYTF.

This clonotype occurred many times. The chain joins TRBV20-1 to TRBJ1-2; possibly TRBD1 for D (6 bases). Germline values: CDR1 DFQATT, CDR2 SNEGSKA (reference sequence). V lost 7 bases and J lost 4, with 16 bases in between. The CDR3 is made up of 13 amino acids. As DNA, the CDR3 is TGCAGTGTACCAGGGCGGGGGGCCTATGGCTACACCTTC. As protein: CSVPGRGAYGYTF.

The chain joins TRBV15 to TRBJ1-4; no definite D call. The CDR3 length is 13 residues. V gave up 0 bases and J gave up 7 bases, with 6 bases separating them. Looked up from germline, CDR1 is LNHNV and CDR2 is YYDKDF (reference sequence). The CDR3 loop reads CATSRDLGEKLFF. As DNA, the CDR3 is TGTGCCACCAGCAGAGATCTAGGTGAAAAACTGTTTTTT.

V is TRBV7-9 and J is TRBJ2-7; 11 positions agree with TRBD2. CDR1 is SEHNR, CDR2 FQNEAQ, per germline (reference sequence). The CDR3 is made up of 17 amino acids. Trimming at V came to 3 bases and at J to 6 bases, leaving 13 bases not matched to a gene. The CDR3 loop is CASSFSLAGGPSGEQYF. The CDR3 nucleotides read TGTGCCAGCAGCTTTTCCTTAGCGGGAGGGCCCTCGGGCGAGCAGTACTTC.